This is a list of T cell receptor beta chains from one sample in a study of breast tumors, draining lymph nodes, adjacent tissues. TCRdb itself ran the multiplex PCR reads through MiXCR, one entry per CDR3 protein. The data show 200,000 to 300,000 distinct CDR3 sequences, 30% to 35% seen once. Sequencing was carried out using axillary lymph node tissue. All receptors derive from a female donor with breast cancer. Some clones in this sample may be carry-over from other donors' samples. Each CDR3 is given with its conserved first and last residue. D genes are given only for firm matches. The size of a clone is reported for some rows only, either as once, few or many, or as a class for expanded clones.

V gene	J gene	clone size	CDR3 length	D gene	CDR3 protein	CDR3 DNA
TRBV7-8	TRBJ2-7	many	16	NA	CASSLDVVDTSYEQYF	TGTGCCAGCAGCTTGGACGTTGTGGACACCTCCTACGAGCAGTACTTC
TRBV6-5	TRBJ1-5	few	13	NA	CASSYSGEVPQHF	TGTGCCAGCAGTTACTCCGGGGAGGTACCCCAGCATTTT
TRBV7-3	TRBJ2-7	many	13	NA	CASSLNGYYEQYF	TGTGCCAGCAGCTTAAATGGGTACTACGAGCAGTACTTC
TRBV7-3	TRBJ1-1	NA	15	NA	CASSSAGTMNTEAFF	TGTGCCAGCAGCTCAGCCGGGACAATGAACACTGAAGCTTTCTTT
TRBV6-1	TRBJ2-1	NA	16	NA	CASSEVDWVSYNEQFF	TGTGCCAGCAGTGAAGTCGACTGGGTGTCTTACAATGAGCAGTTCTTC
TRBV10-3	TRBJ2-5	NA	10	NA	CAIGGGTQNF	TGTGCCATCGGAGGAGGGACCCAGAACTTC
TRBV10-2	TRBJ2-1	NA	17	TRBD2	CASSASRLRGSHNEQFF	TGCGCCAGCAGTGCCAGCCGCCTCCGCGGGAGTCACAATGAGCAGTTCTTC
TRBV5-6	TRBJ2-1	NA	17	TRBD2	CASSLGLGAGGRDEQFF	TGTGCCAGCAGCTTGGGGCTGGGAGCGGGAGGGAGAGATGAGCAGTTCTTC
TRBV30	TRBJ1-2	many	12	NA	CACGTSNYGYTF	TGTGCCTGCGGGACAAGTAACTATGGCTACACCTTC
TRBV6-6	TRBJ2-7	NA	13	NA	CATKHLYSYEQYF	TGTGCCACCAAACACCTATACTCCTACGAGCAGTACTTC
TRBV24-1	TRBJ2-7	NA	17	TRBD2	CATSDRGTSGRIYEQYF	TGTGCCACCAGTGACAGGGGGACTAGCGGGAGAATCTACGAGCAGTACTTC